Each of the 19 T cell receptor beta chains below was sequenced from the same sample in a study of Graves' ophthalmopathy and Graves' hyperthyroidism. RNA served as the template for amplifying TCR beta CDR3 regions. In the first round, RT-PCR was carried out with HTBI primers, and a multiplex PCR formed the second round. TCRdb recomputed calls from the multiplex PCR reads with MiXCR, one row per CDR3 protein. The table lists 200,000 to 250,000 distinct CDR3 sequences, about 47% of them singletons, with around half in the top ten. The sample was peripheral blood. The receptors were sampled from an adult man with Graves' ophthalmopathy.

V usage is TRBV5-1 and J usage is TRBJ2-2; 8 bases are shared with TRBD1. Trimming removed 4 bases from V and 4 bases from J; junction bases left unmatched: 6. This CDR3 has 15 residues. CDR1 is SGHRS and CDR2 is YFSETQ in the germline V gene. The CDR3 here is CASSLDRGSTGELFF. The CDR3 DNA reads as TGCGCCAGCAGCCTCGACAGGGGAAGCACCGGGGAGCTGTTTTTT.

The CDR3 region is CASSVHGELFF. The DNA of the CDR3 is TGTGCCAGCAGTGTACACGGGGAGCTGTTTTTT. The J gene is TRBJ2-2, the V gene TRBV6-6; D gene ambiguous. CDR1 is MNHNY, CDR2 SVGAGI, per germline (reference sequence). Trimming removed 5 bases from V and 7 bases from J, with 5 bases in between. The CDR3 extends over 11 amino acids.

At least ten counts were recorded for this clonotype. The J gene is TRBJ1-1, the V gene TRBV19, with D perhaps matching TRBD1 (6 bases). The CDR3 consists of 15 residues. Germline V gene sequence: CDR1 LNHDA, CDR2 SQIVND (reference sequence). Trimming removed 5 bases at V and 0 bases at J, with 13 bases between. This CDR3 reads CASSPPGHLNTEAFF. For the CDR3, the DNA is TGTGCCAGTAGTCCACCGGGACACTTGAACACTGAAGCTTTCTTT.

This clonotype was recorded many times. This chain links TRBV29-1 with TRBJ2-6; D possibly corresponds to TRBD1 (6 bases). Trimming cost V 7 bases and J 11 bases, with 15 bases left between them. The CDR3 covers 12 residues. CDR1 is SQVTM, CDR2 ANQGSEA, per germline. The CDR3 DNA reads TGCAGCGCGGACAGCCTTCCCCACGTCCTGACTTTC. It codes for CSADSLPHVLTF.

CDR3 nucleotide sequence: TGTGCCAGCAGCTTAGGGGGCTACTCCCTGTACCAAGAGACCCAGTACTTC. Translated, it gives CASSLGGYSLYQETQYF. The V gene is TRBV7-6, the J gene TRBJ2-5, with D possibly TRBD1 on 5 matching bases. V was trimmed by 1 base and J by 0 bases, leaving 15 bases between them. The CDR3 is 17 amino acids. Germline V CDR1 and CDR2: SGHVS, FNYEAQ.

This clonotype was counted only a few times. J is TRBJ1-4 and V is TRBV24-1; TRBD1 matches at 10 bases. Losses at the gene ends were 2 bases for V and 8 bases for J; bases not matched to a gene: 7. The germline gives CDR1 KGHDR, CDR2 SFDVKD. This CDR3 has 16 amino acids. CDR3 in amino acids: CATSDSQTGGKEKLFF. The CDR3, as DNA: TGTGCCACCAGTGATTCACAGACAGGGGGCAAAGAAAAACTGTTTTTT.

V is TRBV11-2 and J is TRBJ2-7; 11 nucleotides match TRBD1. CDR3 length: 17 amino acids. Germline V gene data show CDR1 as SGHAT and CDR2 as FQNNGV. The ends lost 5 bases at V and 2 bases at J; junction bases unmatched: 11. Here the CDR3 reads CASSRTGGGISAYEQYF. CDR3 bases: TGTGCCAGCAGCAGGACAGGGGGCGGTATCAGTGCCTACGAGCAGTACTTC. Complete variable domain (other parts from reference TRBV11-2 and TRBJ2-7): EAGVAQSPRYKIIEKRQSVAFWCNPISGHATLYWYQQILGQGPKLLIQFQNNGVVDDSQLPKDRFSAERLKGVDSTLKIQPAKLEDSAVYLCASSRTGGGISAYEQYFGPGTRLTVT.

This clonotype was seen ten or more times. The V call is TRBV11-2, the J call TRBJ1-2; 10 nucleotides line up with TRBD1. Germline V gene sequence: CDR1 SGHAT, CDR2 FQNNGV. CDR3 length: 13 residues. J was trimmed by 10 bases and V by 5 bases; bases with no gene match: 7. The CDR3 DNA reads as TGTGCCAGCAGCCTGGGGACAGGGGAACCCTACACCTTC. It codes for CASSLGTGEPYTF.

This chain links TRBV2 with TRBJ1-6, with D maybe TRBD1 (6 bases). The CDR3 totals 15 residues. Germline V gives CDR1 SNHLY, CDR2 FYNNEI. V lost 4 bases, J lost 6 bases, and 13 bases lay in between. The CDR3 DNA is TGTGCCAGCAGTGGGACAGCCGCACTTAATTCACCCCTCCACTTT. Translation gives CASSGTAALNSPLHF.

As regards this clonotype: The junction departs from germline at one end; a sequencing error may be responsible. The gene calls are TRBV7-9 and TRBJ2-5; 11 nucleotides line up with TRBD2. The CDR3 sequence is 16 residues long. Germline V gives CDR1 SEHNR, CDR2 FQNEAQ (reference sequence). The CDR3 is CASSKGLADARETQHF. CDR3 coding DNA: TGTGCCAGCAGCAAGGGACTAGCGGATGCACGAGAGACCCAGCACTTC. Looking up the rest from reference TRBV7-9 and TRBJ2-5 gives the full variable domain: DTGVSQNPRHKITKRGQNVTFRCDPISEHNRLYWYRQTLGQGPEFLTYFQNEAQLEKSRLLSDRFSAERPKGSFSTLEIQRTEQGDSAMYLCASSKGLADARETQHFGPGTRLLVL.

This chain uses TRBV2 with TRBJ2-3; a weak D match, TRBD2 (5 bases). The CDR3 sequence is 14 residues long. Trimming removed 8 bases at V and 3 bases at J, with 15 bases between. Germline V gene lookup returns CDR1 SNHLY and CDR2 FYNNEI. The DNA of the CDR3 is TGTGCCAGCGGTTCGGGTCGGGGAACAGATACGCAGTATTTT. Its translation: CASGSGRGTDTQYF.

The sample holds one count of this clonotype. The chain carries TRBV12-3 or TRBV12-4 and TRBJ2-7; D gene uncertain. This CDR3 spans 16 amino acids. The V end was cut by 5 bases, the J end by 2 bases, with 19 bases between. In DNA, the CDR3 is TGTGCCAGCAGTCCCCCTGTAGTGCTAGGCCCCTACGAGCAGTACTTC. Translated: CASSPPVVLGPYEQYF.

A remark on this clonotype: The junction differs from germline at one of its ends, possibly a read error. The DNA for the CDR3 is TGCAGCTTCACAGTGAACACTGGAGCTTTCTTT. Amino acid sequence: CSFTVNTGAFF. The V gene is TRBV29-1, the J gene TRBJ1-1; D not resolved. The CDR3 is 11 amino acids. Per the germline V gene, CDR1 is SQVTM and CDR2 is ANQGSEA. The full variable domain, its missing parts supplied by reference TRBV29-1 and TRBJ1-1, is SAVISQKPSRDICQRGTSLTIQCQVDSQVTMMFWYRQQPGQSLTLIATANQGSEATYESGFVIDKFPISRPNLTFSTLTVSNMSPEDSSIYLCSFTVNTGAFFGQGTRLTVV.

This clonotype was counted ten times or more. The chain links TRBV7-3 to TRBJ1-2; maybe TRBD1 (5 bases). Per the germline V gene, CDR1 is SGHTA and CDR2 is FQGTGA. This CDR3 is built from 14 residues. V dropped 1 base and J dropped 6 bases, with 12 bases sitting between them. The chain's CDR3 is CASSLRRDGDGYTF. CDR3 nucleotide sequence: TGTGCCAGCAGCTTAAGACGGGACGGGGATGGCTACACCTTC.

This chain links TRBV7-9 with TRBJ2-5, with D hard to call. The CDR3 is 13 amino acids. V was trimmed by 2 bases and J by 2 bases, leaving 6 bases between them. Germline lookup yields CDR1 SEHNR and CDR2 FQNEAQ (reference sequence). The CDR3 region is CASSLNQQETQYF. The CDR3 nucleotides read TGTGCCAGCAGCTTAAATCAACAAGAGACCCAGTACTTC. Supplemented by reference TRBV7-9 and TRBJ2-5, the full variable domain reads DTGVSQNPRHKITKRGQNVTFRCDPISEHNRLYWYRQTLGQGPEFLTYFQNEAQLEKSRLLSDRFSAERPKGSFSTLEIQRTEQGDSAMYLCASSLNQQETQYFGPGTRLLVL.

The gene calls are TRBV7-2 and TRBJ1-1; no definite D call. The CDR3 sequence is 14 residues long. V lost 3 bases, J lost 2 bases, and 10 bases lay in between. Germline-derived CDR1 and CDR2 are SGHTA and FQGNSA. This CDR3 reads CASSFSAFNTEAFF. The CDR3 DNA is TGTGCCAGCAGCTTCTCCGCATTTAACACTGAAGCTTTCTTT.

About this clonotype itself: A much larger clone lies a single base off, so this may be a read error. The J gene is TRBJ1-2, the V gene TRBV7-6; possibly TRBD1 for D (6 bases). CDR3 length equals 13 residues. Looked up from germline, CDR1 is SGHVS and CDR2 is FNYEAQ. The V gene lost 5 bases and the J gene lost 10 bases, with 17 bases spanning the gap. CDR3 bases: TGTGCCAGCAGCCCCCGGACAGAGAATGACTACACCTTC. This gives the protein CASSPRTENDYTF.

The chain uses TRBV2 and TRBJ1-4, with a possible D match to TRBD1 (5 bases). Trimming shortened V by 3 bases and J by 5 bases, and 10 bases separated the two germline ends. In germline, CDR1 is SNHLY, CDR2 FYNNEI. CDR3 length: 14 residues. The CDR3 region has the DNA TGTGCCAGCAGTGAGGGGGGTCTGAATGAAAAACTGTTTTTT. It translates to CASSEGGLNEKLFF.

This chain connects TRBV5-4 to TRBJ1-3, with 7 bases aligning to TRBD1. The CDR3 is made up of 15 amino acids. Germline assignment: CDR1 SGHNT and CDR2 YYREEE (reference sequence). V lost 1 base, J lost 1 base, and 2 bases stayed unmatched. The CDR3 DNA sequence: TGTGCCAGCAGCTTGAAGGGACAGTCTGGAAACACCATATATTTT. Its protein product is CASSLKGQSGNTIYF. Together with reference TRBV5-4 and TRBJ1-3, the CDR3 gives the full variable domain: ETGVTQSPTHLIKTRGQQVTLRCSSQSGHNTVSWYQQALGQGPQFIFQYYREEENGRGNFPPRFSGLQFPNYSSELNVNALELDDSALYLCASSLKGQSGNTIYFGEGSWLTVV.